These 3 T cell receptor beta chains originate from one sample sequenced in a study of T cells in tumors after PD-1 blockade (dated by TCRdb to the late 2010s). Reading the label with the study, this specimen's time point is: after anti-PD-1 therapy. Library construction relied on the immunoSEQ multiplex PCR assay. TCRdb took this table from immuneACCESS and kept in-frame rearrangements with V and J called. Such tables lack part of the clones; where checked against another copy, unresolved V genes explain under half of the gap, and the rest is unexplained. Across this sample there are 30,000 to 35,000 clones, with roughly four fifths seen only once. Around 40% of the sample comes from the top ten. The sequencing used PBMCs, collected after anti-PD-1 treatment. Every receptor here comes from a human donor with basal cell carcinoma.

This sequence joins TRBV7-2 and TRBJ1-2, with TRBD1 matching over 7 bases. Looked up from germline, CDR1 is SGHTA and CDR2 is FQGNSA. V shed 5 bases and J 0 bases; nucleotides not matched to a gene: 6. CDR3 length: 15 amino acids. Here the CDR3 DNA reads TGTGCCAGCAGCACTTCCGGGACAGCTAACTATGGCTACACCTTC. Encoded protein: CASSTSGTANYGYTF.

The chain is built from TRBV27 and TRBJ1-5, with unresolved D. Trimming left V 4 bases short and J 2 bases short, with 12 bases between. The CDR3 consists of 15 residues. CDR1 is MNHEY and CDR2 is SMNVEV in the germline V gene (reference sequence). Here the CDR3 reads CASSSTVVGNQPQHF. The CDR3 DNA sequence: TGTGCCAGCAGTTCGACGGTGGTAGGCAATCAGCCCCAGCATTTT.

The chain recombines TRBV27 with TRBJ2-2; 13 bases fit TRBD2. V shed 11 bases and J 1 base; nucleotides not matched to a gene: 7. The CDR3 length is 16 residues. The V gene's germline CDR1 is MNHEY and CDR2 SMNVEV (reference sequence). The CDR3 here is CAGRLAGGRNTGELFF. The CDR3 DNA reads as TGTGCCGGTCGACTAGCGGGGGGCCGGAACACCGGGGAGCTGTTTTTT.